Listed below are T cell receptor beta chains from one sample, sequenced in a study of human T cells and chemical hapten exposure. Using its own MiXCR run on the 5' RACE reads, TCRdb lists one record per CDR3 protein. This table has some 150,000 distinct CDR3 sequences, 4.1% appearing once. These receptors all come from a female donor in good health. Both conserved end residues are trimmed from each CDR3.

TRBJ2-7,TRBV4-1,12,ASMPKGVSYEQY
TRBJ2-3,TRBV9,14,ASTLGQRGVTDTQY
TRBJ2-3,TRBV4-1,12,ASSPQENTDTQY
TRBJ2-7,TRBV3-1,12,ASSPADPSYEQY
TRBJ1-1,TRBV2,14,ASSESAGIFGTEAF
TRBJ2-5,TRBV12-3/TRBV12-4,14,ASSFSSGGPQETQY
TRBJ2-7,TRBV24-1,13,ATRGQEGRPYEQY
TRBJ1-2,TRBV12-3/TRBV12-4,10,ASSFSPYGYT
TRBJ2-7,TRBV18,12,ASSPSQGSYEQY
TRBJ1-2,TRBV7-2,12,ASSLTGMKNGYT
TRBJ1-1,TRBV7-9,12,ASSLDGGTSEAF
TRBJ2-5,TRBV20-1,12,SPVGWDLEETQY
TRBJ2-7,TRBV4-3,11,ASSQEGQDEQY
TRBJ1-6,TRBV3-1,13,ASSQTGSYNSPLH
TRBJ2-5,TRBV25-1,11,ASSEGAGETQY
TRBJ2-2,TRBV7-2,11,ASSLLNTGELF
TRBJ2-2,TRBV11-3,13,ASSEGGWNTGELF
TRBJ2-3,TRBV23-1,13,ASTGGDSGTDTQY
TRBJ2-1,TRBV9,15,ASSVVGTGYSYNEQF
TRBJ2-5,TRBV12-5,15,ASGLVRQGFHQETQY
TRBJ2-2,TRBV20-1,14,SALSLRGLNTGELF
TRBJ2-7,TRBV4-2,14,ASSRLTGTSSSEQY
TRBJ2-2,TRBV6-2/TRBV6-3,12,ASSYPTLTGELF
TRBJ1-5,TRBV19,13,ASSISQGSNQPQH
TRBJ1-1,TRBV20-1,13,SAARRDRVNTEAF
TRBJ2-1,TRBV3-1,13,ASSQPGLLYNEQF
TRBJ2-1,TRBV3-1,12,ASSRGAGASEQF
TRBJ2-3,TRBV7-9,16,ASRPPIRLAGGADTQY
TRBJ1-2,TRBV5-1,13,ASRPGGFTNYGYT
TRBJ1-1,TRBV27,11,ASSFGGSTEAF